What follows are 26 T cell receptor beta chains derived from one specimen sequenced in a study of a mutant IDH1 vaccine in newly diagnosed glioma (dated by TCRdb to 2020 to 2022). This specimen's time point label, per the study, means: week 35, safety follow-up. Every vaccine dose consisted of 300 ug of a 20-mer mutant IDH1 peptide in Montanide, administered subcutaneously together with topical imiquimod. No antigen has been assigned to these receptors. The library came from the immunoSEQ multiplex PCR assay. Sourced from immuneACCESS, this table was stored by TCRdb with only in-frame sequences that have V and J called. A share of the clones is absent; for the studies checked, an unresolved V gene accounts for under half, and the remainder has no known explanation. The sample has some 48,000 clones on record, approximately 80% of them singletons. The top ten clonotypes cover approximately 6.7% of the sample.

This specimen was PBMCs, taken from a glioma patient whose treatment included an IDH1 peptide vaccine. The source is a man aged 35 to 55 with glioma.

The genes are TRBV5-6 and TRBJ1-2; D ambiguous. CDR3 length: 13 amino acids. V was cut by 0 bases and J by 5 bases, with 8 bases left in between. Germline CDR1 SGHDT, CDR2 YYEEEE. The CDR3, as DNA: TGTGCCAGCAGCTTGGAAATGGAATATGGCTACACCTTC. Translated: CASSLEMEYGYTF.

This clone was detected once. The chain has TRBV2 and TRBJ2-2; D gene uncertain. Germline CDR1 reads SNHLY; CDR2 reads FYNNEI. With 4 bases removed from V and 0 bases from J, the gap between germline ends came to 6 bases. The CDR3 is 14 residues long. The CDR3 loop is CASSGRTNTGELFF. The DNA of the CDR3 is TGTGCCAGCAGTGGACGGACGAACACCGGGGAGCTGTTTTTT.

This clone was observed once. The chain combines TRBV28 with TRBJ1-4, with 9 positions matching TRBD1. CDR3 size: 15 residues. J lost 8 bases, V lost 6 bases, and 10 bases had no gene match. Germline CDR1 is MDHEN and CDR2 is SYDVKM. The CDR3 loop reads CASSVATGGLEKLFF. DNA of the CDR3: TGTGCCAGCAGCGTAGCGACAGGGGGTTTGGAAAAACTGTTTTTT. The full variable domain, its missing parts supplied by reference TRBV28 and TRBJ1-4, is DVKVTQSSRYLVKRTGEKVFLECVQDMDHENMFWYRQDPGLGLRLIYFSYDVKMKEKGDIPEGYSVSREKKERFSLILESASTNQTSMYLCASSVATGGLEKLFFGSGTQLSVL.

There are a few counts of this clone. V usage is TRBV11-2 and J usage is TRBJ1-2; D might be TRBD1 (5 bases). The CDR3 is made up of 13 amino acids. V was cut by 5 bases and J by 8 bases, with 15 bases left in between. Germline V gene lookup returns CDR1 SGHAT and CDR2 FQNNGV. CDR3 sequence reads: CASSPGGESGYTF. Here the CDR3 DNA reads TGTGCCAGCAGCCCCGGGGGGGAAAGCGGCTACACCTTC.

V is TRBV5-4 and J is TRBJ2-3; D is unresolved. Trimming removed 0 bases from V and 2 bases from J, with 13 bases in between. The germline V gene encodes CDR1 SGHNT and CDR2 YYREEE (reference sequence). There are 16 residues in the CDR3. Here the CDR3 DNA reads TGTGCCAGCAGCTTGGTGGCCACTTCCCCCACAGATACGCAGTATTTT. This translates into CASSLVATSPTDTQYF. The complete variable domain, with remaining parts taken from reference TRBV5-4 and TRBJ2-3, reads ETGVTQSPTHLIKTRGQQVTLRCSSQSGHNTVSWYQQALGQGPQFIFQYYREEENGRGNFPPRFSGLQFPNYSSELNVNALELDDSALYLCASSLVATSPTDTQYFGPGTRLTVL.

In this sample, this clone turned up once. CDR3 nucleotides: TGCGCCAGCAGTGAGGACCAGGGGAGAGGAAACACCATATATTTT. Protein product: CASSEDQGRGNTIYF. The chain uses TRBV10-2 and TRBJ1-3, with D possibly being TRBD1 (6 bases). Trimming cost V 2 bases and J 4 bases, with 12 bases left between them. The CDR3 is 15 amino acids. CDR1 WSHSY and CDR2 SAAADI come from the germline V gene.

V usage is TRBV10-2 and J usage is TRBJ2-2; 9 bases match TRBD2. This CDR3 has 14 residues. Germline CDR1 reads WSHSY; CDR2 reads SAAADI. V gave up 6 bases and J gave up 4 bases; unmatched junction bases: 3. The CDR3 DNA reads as TGCGCCAGCAGATCGACTAGCGGCACCGGGGAGCTGTTTTTT. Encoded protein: CASRSTSGTGELFF.

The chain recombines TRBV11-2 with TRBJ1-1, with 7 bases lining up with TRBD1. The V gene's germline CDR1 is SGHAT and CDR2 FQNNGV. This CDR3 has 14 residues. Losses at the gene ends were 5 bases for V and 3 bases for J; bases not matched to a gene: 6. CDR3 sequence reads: CASSPWDSHTEAFF. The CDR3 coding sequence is TGTGCCAGCAGCCCATGGGACAGTCACACTGAAGCTTTCTTT.

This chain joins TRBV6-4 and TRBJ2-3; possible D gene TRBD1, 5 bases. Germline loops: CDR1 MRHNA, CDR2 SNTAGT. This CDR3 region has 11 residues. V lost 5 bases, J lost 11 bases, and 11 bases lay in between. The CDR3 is CASSSQGRQYF. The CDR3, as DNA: TGTGCCAGCAGTAGTCAGGGTAGGCAGTATTTT.

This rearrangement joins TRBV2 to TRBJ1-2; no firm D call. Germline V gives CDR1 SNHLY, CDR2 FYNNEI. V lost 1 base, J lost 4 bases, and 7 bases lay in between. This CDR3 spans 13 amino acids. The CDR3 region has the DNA TGTGCCAGCAGTGAAGGGACTGCCTATGGCTACACCTTC. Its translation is CASSEGTAYGYTF.

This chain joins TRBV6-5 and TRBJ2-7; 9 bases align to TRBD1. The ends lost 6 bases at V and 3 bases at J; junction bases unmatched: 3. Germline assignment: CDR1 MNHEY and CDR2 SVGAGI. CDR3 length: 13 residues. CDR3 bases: TGTGCCAGCAGCCGGGGACAGGGCTACGAGCAGTACTTC. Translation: CASSRGQGYEQYF.

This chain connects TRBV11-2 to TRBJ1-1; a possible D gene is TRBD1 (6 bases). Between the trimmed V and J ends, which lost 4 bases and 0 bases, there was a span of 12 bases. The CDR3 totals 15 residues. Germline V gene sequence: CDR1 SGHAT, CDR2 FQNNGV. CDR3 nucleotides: TGTGCCAGCAGCTCTCAGGGGAACATGAACACTGAAGCTTTCTTT. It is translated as CASSSQGNMNTEAFF.

The DNA of the CDR3 is TGTGCCACCAGCAGAGATTTGGAGGTCGACACCGGGGAGCTGTTTTTT. Protein: CATSRDLEVDTGELFF. The chain combines TRBV15 with TRBJ2-2; a possible D gene is TRBD2 (5 bases). The CDR3 sequence is 16 residues long. The V and J ends lost 0 bases and 3 bases respectively, with 11 bases between them. CDR1 is LNHNV and CDR2 is YYDKDF in the germline V gene (reference sequence).

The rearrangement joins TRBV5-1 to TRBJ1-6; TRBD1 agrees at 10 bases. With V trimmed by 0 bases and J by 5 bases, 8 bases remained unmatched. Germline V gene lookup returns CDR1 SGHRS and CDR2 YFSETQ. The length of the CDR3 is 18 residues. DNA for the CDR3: TGCGCCAGCAGCTTGGCACCGGGACAGGGGAGAGATAATTCACCCCTCCACTTT. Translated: CASSLAPGQGRDNSPLHF.

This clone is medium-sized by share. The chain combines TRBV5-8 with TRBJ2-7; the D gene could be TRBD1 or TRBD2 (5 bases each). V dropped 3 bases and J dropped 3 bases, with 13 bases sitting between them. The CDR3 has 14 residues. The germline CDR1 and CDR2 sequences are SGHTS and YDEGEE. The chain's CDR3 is CASSSHFGGYEQYF. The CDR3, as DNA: TGTGCCAGCAGCTCCCATTTTGGGGGCTACGAGCAGTACTTC.

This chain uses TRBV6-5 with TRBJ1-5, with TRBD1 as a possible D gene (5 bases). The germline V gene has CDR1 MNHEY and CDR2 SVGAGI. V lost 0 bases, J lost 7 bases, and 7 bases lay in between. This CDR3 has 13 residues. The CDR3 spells CASSYSWGQPQHF. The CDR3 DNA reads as TGTGCCAGCAGTTACTCGTGGGGGCAGCCCCAGCATTTT.

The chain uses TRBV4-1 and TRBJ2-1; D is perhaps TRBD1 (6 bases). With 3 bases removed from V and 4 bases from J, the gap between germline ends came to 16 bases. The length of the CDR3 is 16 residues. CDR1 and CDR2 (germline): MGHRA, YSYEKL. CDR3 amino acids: CASSHPAGDPYNEQFF. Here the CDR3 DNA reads TGCGCCAGCAGCCACCCAGCAGGGGACCCTTACAATGAGCAGTTCTTC.

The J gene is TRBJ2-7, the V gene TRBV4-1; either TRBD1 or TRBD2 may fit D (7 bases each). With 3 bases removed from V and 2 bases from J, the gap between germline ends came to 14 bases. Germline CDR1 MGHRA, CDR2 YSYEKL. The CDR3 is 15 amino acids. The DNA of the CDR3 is TGCGCCAGCAGCCAGGGAGGGGACAGACCCTACGAGCAGTACTTC. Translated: CASSQGGDRPYEQYF.

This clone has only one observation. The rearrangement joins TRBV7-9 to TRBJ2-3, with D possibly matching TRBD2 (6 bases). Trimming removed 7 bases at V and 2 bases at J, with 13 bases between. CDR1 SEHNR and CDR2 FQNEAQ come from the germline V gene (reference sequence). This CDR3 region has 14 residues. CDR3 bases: TGTGCCAGCATCGGAAGCGGGTACACAGATACGCAGTATTTT. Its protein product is CASIGSGYTDTQYF.

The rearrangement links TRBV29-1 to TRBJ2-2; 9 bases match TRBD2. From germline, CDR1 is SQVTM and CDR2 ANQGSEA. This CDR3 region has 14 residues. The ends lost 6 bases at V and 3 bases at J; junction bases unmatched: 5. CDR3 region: CSVATSGYTGELFF. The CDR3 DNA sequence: TGCAGCGTGGCGACTAGCGGATACACCGGGGAGCTGTTTTTT.

CDR3: CASSEGLGVGQPQHF. The DNA for the CDR3 is TGTGCCAGCAGTGAAGGTTTGGGGGTGGGACAGCCCCAGCATTTT. The J gene is TRBJ1-5, the V gene TRBV6-1; TRBD1 is a possible D gene (5 bases). Trimming pared 1 base from V and 7 bases from J, leaving 14 bases between. The CDR3 sequence is 15 residues long. Germline values: CDR1 MNHNS, CDR2 SASEGT.

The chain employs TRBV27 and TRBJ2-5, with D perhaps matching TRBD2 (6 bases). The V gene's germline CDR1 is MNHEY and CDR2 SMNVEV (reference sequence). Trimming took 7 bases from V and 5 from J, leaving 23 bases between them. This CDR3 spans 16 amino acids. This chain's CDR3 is CASMALSPAGDETQYF. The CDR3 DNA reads TGTGCCAGCATGGCCCTATCCCCAGCGGGCGACGAGACCCAGTACTTC.

The CDR3 loop is CASSFWDSRRETQYF. In DNA form, the CDR3 reads TGTGCCAGCAGCTTCTGGGACAGCCGGCGGGAGACCCAGTACTTC. J is TRBJ2-5 and V is TRBV7-9; TRBD1 matches at 7 bases. Per the germline V gene, CDR1 is SEHNR and CDR2 is FQNEAQ (reference sequence). Trimming took 3 bases from V and 5 from J; bases not matched to a gene: 9. The CDR3 extends over 15 amino acids. The whole variable domain, filled in from reference TRBV7-9 and TRBJ2-5, reads DTGVSQNPRHKITKRGQNVTFRCDPISEHNRLYWYRQTLGQGPEFLTYFQNEAQLEKSRLLSDRFSAERPKGSFSTLEIQRTEQGDSAMYLCASSFWDSRRETQYFGPGTRLLVL.

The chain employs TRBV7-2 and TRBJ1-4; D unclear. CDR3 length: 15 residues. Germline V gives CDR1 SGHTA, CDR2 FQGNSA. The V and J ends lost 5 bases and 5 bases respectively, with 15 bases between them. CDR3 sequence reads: CASSEGPGGNEKLFF. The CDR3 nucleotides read TGTGCCAGCAGCGAAGGGCCTGGTGGGAATGAAAAACTGTTTTTT.

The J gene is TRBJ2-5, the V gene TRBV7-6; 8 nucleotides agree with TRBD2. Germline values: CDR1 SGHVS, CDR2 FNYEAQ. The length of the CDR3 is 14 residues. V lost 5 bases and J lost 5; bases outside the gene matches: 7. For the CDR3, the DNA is TGTGCCAGCAGCGAGGGACTAGGGCAGGAGACCCAGTACTTC. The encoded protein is CASSEGLGQETQYF.

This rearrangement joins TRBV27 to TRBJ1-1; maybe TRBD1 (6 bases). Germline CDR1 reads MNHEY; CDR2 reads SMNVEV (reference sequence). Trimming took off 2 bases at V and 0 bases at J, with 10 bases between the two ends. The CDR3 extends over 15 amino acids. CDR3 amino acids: CASSLNGGLNTEAFF. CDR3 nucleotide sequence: TGTGCCAGCAGTTTAAACGGGGGGCTGAACACTGAAGCTTTCTTT.